This T cell receptor beta chain is drawn from a study of blood T cell repertoires in COVID-19 (dated by TCRdb to 2019 to 2021). Looking at the study overall: Samples covering the acute and convalescent phases of COVID-19 were provided by collaborators in the United States, Italy and Spain. The material from the prospective study consisted of cDNA or gDNA derived from T cells, B-cell-depleted T cells, or PBMCs. Deeply sampled blood TCRbeta repertoires from subjects exposed to, actively infected with, or recovered from COVID-19 were included in the dataset. A freely available public database, intended as a resource for researchers studying the immune response to SARS-CoV-2, is where the repertoires were released. The samples were drawn from the first 160 participants of the ongoing ImmuneRACE study and from roughly 1,300 subjects provided by 6 global collaborators. A de-identified subject ID, COVID-19 status, age in years and sex were almost always included in the sample metadata. Where HLA class I and class II types were available, the types were taken from metadata supplied by the sample provider, not from assay-based typing.

As regards this clone: The antigen it binds to is not known. No qualities accompany the bases; no much larger clone lies one base away.

CDR1 DFQATT and CDR2 SNEGSKA are derived from the germline V gene (reference sequence). V is pruned by 3 bases and J by 9 bases, leaving 11 bases of the junction without a gene match. There are 15 amino acids in the CDR3, from cysteine to phenylalanine inclusive. Only the CDR3 part of the read is kept: 45 bases, read in frame from the first base. Whole blood was collected in K2EDTA tubes by collaborating institutions according to the institutions' own protocols. Collaborator samples were shipped for TCRbeta analysis as frozen whole blood, isolated PBMCs, or DNA extracted from either sample type. The immunoSEQ Assay, a bias-controlled multiplex PCR, was used to amplify TCRbeta CDR3 regions from genomic DNA. Processing in the source paper ran as follows. Nucleated cell counts per sample were estimated from amplification of reference gene primers within the assay. Sequence reads were collapsed and filtered to measure the absolute abundance of every unique TCRbeta CDR3 rearrangement. For each sample, productive Simpson clonality was calculated as the square root of Simpson's diversity index over productive rearrangements. What TCRdb holds here is the immuneACCESS table cut down to in-frame rearrangements. Part of the clones is not present; checked against another copy, under half of the missing clones reflect an unresolved V gene, and the others are unexplained. D and trimming come from the DNA, and the V and J calls and clone size come from that table. Present in this sample are 150,000 to 200,000 clones, around 83% of which were seen just once. The ten largest clones represent about 0.95% of the sample.

Overall results and qualifications from the work: The amount of clinical and demographic metadata varied by source and participant and was provided uncurated.

This receptor was identified in a man aged 18 to 30 with acute or convalescent COVID-19. The material sequenced was peripheral blood. This chain is built from TRBV20-1 and TRBJ2-1; TRBD1 matches 10 bases in the middle. The CDR3 reads as follows: CSASARDRGLGEQFF. In nucleotides, the sequence is TGCAGTGCTAGTGCCCGGGACAGGGGATTGGGTGAGCAGTTCTTC.